This is a list of T cell receptor beta chains from one sample in a study of T cell repertoires in cytomegalovirus infection. TCRdb processed the reads anew with MiXCR; each CDR3 protein has one entry. The table has roughly 190,000 distinct CDR3 sequences, nearly 9.5% seen once; the top ten hold roughly 5.1%. Sequencing was performed on PBMCs. Every receptor here comes from a human donor in good health (CMV status not recorded). Some clones in this sample may be carry-over from other donors' samples. CDR3s include the opening cysteine and the closing phenylalanine or tryptophan. D genes are given only for firm matches. Rows may omit the clone size; those that give it use once, few, many or a size class.

>TRBJ1-4|TRBV20-1|TRBD1|17|many
CSASRPVGTGGNEKLFF
TGCAGTGCTTCTCGACCGGTTGGGACAGGGGGAAATGAAAAACTGTTTTTT
>TRBJ2-5|TRBV6-5|-|15|few
CASSPVGLNQETQYF
TGTGCCAGCAGTCCGGTTGGGCTTAACCAAGAGACCCAGTACTTC
>TRBJ2-3|TRBV7-8|TRBD1|16|many
CASSPQRPGQADTQYF
TGTGCCAGCAGCCCACAGAGGCCGGGACAGGCCGATACGCAGTATTTT
>TRBJ2-2|TRBV4-3|-|15|-
CASSQTPRMAGELFF
TGCGCCAGCAGCCAAACCCCTAGGATGGCCGGGGAGCTGTTTTTT
>TRBJ2-1|TRBV7-8|TRBD2|14|many
CASSLVTGGGEQFF
TGTGCCAGCAGCTTAGTGACGGGAGGAGGTGAGCAGTTCTTC
>TRBJ2-5|TRBV7-2|TRBD2|15|many
CASSLSGLGSETQYF
TGTGCCAGCAGCTTATCTGGACTAGGTAGTGAGACCCAGTACTTC
>TRBJ2-4|TRBV12-3/TRBV12-4|-|16|many
CASRVGRGVAKNIQYF
TGTGCCAGCAGGGTGGGACGGGGAGTAGCCAAAAACATTCAGTACTTC
>TRBJ2-3|TRBV7-2|TRBD2|16|many
CASSGVAGGYTDTQYF
TGTGCCAGCAGCGGAGTAGCGGGGGGCTACACAGATACGCAGTATTTT
>TRBJ2-5|TRBV28|TRBD2|18|many
CASSGTSGSLQEQETQYF
TGTGCCAGCAGTGGGACTAGCGGGTCCCTGCAAGAGCAAGAGACCCAGTACTTC
>TRBJ1-1|TRBV11-2|-|14|-
CASSSTVGTREAFF
TGTGCCAGCAGCTCCACTGTCGGGACACGTGAAGCTTTCTTT
>TRBJ2-7|TRBV29-1|-|13|few
CSCLGRGSYEQYF
TGCAGCTGCTTGGGAAGGGGCTCCTACGAGCAGTACTTC
>TRBJ1-3|TRBV28|-|16|-
CASSFPDPHSGNTIYF
TGTGCCAGCAGTTTCCCGGACCCACACTCTGGAAACACCATATATTTT
>TRBJ1-1|TRBV19|-|14|-
CASSIIWGNTEAFF
TGTGCCAGTAGTATAATCTGGGGGAACACTGAAGCTTTCTTT
>TRBJ1-6|TRBV28|-|14|few
CASRRTGKNSPLHF
TGTGCCAGCAGGAGAACAGGAAAGAATTCACCCCTCCACTTT
>TRBJ1-1|TRBV2|-|13|-
CASSGDTRAEAFF
TGTGCCAGCAGTGGGGACACCAGGGCTGAAGCTTTCTTT
>TRBJ2-7|TRBV20-1|-|12|few
CSTGTGSYEQYF
TGCAGCACCGGGACCGGCTCCTACGAGCAGTACTTC
>TRBJ2-5|TRBV7-8|-|16|many
CASSLGSYGYQETQYF
TGTGCCAGCAGCTTAGGGTCTTACGGGTACCAAGAGACCCAGTACTTC
>TRBJ1-2|TRBV7-9|-|14|-
CASSLEATPYGYTF
TGTGCCAGCAGCTTAGAGGCGACGCCTTATGGCTACACCTTC